These T cell receptor beta chains were read from a single sample in a study of beta chain features in type 1 diabetes. The protocol was immunoSEQ multiplex PCR, while the TCRdb copy is restricted to in-frame clones and leaves out a portion. The table lists around 130,000 clones, approximately 10% of them singletons. The sequencing input was central memory CD4+ T cells from blood. These receptors all come from a man aged 25 to 40 with type 1 diabetes. CDR3s include the opening cysteine and the closing phenylalanine or tryptophan. The order of the fields is clone size, V gene, J gene, D gene, CDR3 protein, CDR3 DNA. D genes are given only for firm matches. Clone size is not always given. Where it is, it says once, few, many or a class for expanded clones.

size: NA
V: TRBV5-1
J: TRBJ2-2
D: NA
CDR3: CASSPRGGGELFF
DNA: TGCGCCAGCAGCCCGAGAGGTGGCGGGGAGCTGTTTTTT

size: NA
V: TRBV7-7
J: TRBJ2-1
D: TRBD2
CDR3: CASSLAGGNEQFF
DNA: TGTGCTAGCAGCTTAGCGGGGGGGAATGAGCAGTTCTTC

size: NA
V: TRBV9
J: TRBJ2-5
D: NA
CDR3: CASSQHAGQETQYF
DNA: TGTGCCAGCAGCCAACATGCGGGGCAAGAGACCCAGTACTTC

size: few
V: TRBV23-1
J: TRBJ2-7
D: TRBD1
CDR3: CASSQSKGDSYEQYF
DNA: TGCGCCAGCAGTCAATCCAAAGGGGACAGCTACGAGCAGTACTTC

size: few
V: TRBV5-6
J: TRBJ2-5
D: TRBD1
CDR3: CASSRQGALETQYF
DNA: TGTGCCAGCAGCCGACAGGGGGCGCTTGAGACCCAGTACTTC

size: NA
V: TRBV15
J: TRBJ2-7
D: NA
CDR3: CATSRQGILYEQYF
DNA: TGTGCCACCAGCAGACAGGGAATCCTCTACGAGCAGTACTTC

size: NA
V: TRBV30
J: TRBJ2-2
D: NA
CDR3: CAWLGTTNTGELFF
DNA: TGTGCCTGGCTCGGGACAACGAACACCGGGGAGCTGTTTTTT

size: NA
V: TRBV6-1
J: TRBJ2-7
D: NA
CDR3: CASNPILGRNSGQYF
DNA: TGTGCCAGCAACCCCATATTGGGGCGCAATTCGGGGCAGTACTTC

size: few
V: TRBV7-2
J: TRBJ2-7
D: TRBD1
CDR3: CASSTRTGSLYEQYF
DNA: TGTGCCAGCAGCACCCGGACAGGGTCACTCTACGAGCAGTACTTC

size: NA
V: TRBV5-4
J: TRBJ2-6
D: TRBD2
CDR3: CASSAGGSLAGANVLTF
DNA: TGTGCCAGCAGTGCCGGGGGGAGTCTGGCTGGGGCCAACGTCCTGACTTTC

size: NA
V: TRBV29-1
J: TRBJ1-3
D: NA
CDR3: CSVDEGRNGNTIYF
DNA: TGCAGCGTTGACGAGGGGAGGAATGGAAACACCATATATTTT

size: NA
V: TRBV30
J: TRBJ2-1
D: TRBD2
CDR3: CAWSSGGYNEQFF
DNA: TGTGCCTGGAGTAGCGGGGGATACAATGAGCAGTTCTTC

size: NA
V: TRBV6-6
J: TRBJ1-2
D: NA
CDR3: CASTFDSYGYTF
DNA: TGTGCCAGCACGTTCGACAGCTATGGCTACACCTTC

size: few
V: TRBV29-1
J: TRBJ1-1
D: NA
CDR3: CSVEGGRGSTEAFF
DNA: TGCAGCGTTGAAGGGGGGCGAGGGAGCACTGAAGCTTTCTTT

size: NA
V: TRBV2
J: TRBJ1-6
D: NA
CDR3: CASSGRGYDSPLHF
DNA: TGTGCCAGCAGTGGCAGGGGCTACGATTCACCCCTCCACTTT

size: few
V: TRBV7-9
J: TRBJ2-1
D: NA
CDR3: CASSTGTSYNEQFF
DNA: TGTGCCAGCAGCACCGGGACATCTTACAATGAGCAGTTCTTC

size: few
V: TRBV4-3
J: TRBJ2-7
D: TRBD2
CDR3: CASSQGPLAGSYEQYF
DNA: TGCGCCAGCAGCCAAGGGCCCCTAGCGGGCTCCTACGAGCAGTACTTC

size: NA
V: TRBV29-1
J: TRBJ1-5
D: NA
CDR3: CTRRRDSNQPQHF
DNA: TGCACGAGACGGAGAGATAGCAATCAGCCCCAGCATTTT

size: few
V: TRBV28
J: TRBJ1-2
D: NA
CDR3: CASSSASGYGYTF
DNA: TGTGCCAGCAGTTCCGCCTCGGGGTATGGCTACACCTTC

size: few
V: TRBV28
J: TRBJ2-5
D: TRBD1
CDR3: CASSLWDRQETQYF
DNA: TGTGCCAGCAGTCTGTGGGACAGACAAGAGACCCAGTACTTC

size: few
V: TRBV6-5
J: TRBJ1-1
D: NA
CDR3: CASSYSRSGDTEAFF
DNA: TGTGCCAGCAGTTACTCGAGGTCGGGGGACACTGAAGCTTTCTTT

size: few
V: TRBV18
J: TRBJ1-1
D: TRBD1
CDR3: CASSPTGSDTEAFF
DNA: TGTGCCAGCTCACCGACAGGGTCGGACACTGAAGCTTTCTTT

size: NA
V: TRBV4-2
J: TRBJ2-5
D: TRBD2
CDR3: CASSQESLLAGGWETQYF
DNA: TGTGCCAGCAGCCAAGAATCTCTCCTAGCGGGGGGCTGGGAGACCCAGTACTTC

size: few
V: TRBV30
J: TRBJ1-6
D: NA
CDR3: CAWTGGLGWNSPLHF
DNA: TGTGCCTGGACAGGAGGGCTTGGGTGGAATTCACCCCTCCACTTT

size: NA
V: TRBV7-9
J: TRBJ2-7
D: TRBD1
CDR3: CASSLVAGQGVYEQYF
DNA: TGTGCCAGCAGCCTAGTTGCGGGACAGGGGGTTTACGAGCAGTACTTC

size: few
V: TRBV11-2
J: TRBJ2-7
D: TRBD2
CDR3: CASSFLAGGPYEQYF
DNA: TGTGCCAGCAGCTTTCTAGCGGGGGGCCCCTACGAGCAGTACTTC

size: few
V: TRBV29-1
J: TRBJ2-3
D: TRBD2
CDR3: CSVEMAGEDTQYF
DNA: TGCAGCGTTGAAATGGCGGGGGAGGATACGCAGTATTTT

size: few
V: TRBV9
J: TRBJ2-3
D: TRBD2
CDR3: CASSVATSGGQDTQYF
DNA: TGTGCCAGCAGCGTAGCTACTAGCGGGGGTCAAGATACGCAGTATTTT

size: NA
V: TRBV29-1
J: TRBJ2-3
D: TRBD1
CDR3: CSGSRTGGATDTQYF
DNA: TGCAGCGGTTCCCGGACAGGGGGCGCGACAGATACGCAGTATTTT

size: few
V: TRBV11-3
J: TRBJ2-2
D: NA
CDR3: CASSLDQGGSRYTGELFF
DNA: TGTGCCAGCAGCTTAGATCAGGGTGGCAGTCGGTACACCGGGGAGCTGTTTTTT

size: few
V: TRBV19
J: TRBJ2-1
D: NA
CDR3: CASKRAYRDYNEQFF
DNA: TGTGCCAGTAAGCGAGCATATCGCGATTACAATGAGCAGTTCTTC

size: few
V: TRBV7-8
J: TRBJ1-5
D: NA
CDR3: CASSYIQSNQPQHF
DNA: TGTGCCAGCAGCTATATACAGAGCAATCAGCCCCAGCATTTT

size: few
V: TRBV7-7
J: TRBJ2-2
D: NA
CDR3: CASSLAAGELFF
DNA: TGTGCTAGCAGCTTAGCCGCCGGGGAGCTGTTTTTT

size: few
V: TRBV28
J: TRBJ1-4
D: NA
CDR3: CASNTRDIGEKLFF
DNA: TGTGCCAGCAATACCAGAGACATTGGTGAAAAACTGTTTTTT

size: NA
V: TRBV2
J: TRBJ2-3
D: TRBD2
CDR3: CASTSPSGTLSTQYF
DNA: TGTGCCAGCACCAGCCCTAGCGGGACTCTAAGTACGCAGTATTTT

size: few
V: TRBV19
J: TRBJ1-1
D: NA
CDR3: CASGTTGLVNTEAFF
DNA: TGTGCCAGTGGAACTACAGGGTTGGTGAACACTGAAGCTTTCTTT

size: NA
V: TRBV5-4
J: TRBJ1-6
D: TRBD1
CDR3: CASSPTGGYNSPLHF
DNA: TGTGCCAGCAGCCCGACAGGGGGCTATAATTCACCCCTCCACTTT

size: few
V: TRBV11-1
J: TRBJ2-1
D: NA
CDR3: CASSPMSRGGPEQFF
DNA: TGTGCCAGCAGCCCAATGAGCCGGGGAGGTCCTGAGCAGTTCTTC

size: many
V: TRBV9
J: TRBJ1-1
D: TRBD1
CDR3: CASSVRGQGKAFF
DNA: TGTGCCAGCAGCGTAAGGGGGCAGGGGAAAGCTTTCTTT

size: few
V: TRBV7-3
J: TRBJ2-1
D: NA
CDR3: CASSLTARLVSGYNEQFF
DNA: TGTGCCAGCAGCTTAACGGCTAGACTAGTTTCGGGCTACAATGAGCAGTTCTTC

size: NA
V: TRBV5-1
J: TRBJ2-5
D: TRBD2
CDR3: CASHPGGSEETQYF
DNA: TGCGCCAGCCACCCGGGAGGCTCCGAAGAGACCCAGTACTTC

size: many
V: TRBV29-1
J: TRBJ2-7
D: TRBD1
CDR3: CSVWDSSYEQYF
DNA: TGCAGCGTTTGGGACAGCTCCTACGAGCAGTACTTC

size: NA
V: TRBV9
J: TRBJ2-5
D: NA
CDR3: CASSARVTETQYF
DNA: TGTGCCAGCAGCGCCCGAGTCACAGAGACCCAGTACTTC

size: few
V: TRBV19
J: TRBJ1-5
D: NA
CDR3: CASSAGVGGQPQHF
DNA: TGTGCCAGTAGTGCGGGAGTAGGCGGGCAGCCCCAGCATTTT

size: few
V: TRBV4-2
J: TRBJ2-2
D: TRBD2
CDR3: CASSQDPAGGIRAGELFF
DNA: TGTGCCAGCAGCCAAGATCCAGCGGGGGGGATTAGAGCCGGGGAGCTGTTTTTT

size: few
V: TRBV7-6
J: TRBJ2-3
D: NA
CDR3: CASTPTTSTDTQYF
DNA: TGTGCCAGCACCCCCACGACTAGCACAGATACGCAGTATTTT

size: few
V: TRBV7-2
J: TRBJ1-2
D: NA
CDR3: CASSRGTSYGYTF
DNA: TGTGCCAGCAGTCGCGGGACCTCGTATGGCTACACCTTC

size: many
V: TRBV7-8
J: TRBJ2-1
D: TRBD2
CDR3: CASSLGLAGYNEQFF
DNA: TGTGCCAGCAGCTTAGGACTAGCGGGCTACAATGAGCAGTTCTTC

size: NA
V: TRBV27
J: TRBJ2-2
D: TRBD2
CDR3: CASNLAGGTGELFF
DNA: TGTGCCAGCAATTTAGCGGGGGGCACCGGGGAGCTGTTTTTT

size: NA
V: TRBV11-3
J: TRBJ2-1
D: NA
CDR3: CASSSGGSSNEQFF
DNA: TGTGCCAGCAGCTCAGGGGGGAGTAGCAATGAGCAGTTCTTC

size: few
V: TRBV5-6
J: TRBJ2-4
D: TRBD1
CDR3: CASSLTKGQSHMAKNIQYF
DNA: TGTGCCAGCAGCTTGACGAAGGGACAGTCTCATATGGCCAAAAACATTCAGTACTTC